This T cell receptor (beta chain) emerged from a study of Graves' ophthalmopathy and Graves' hyperthyroidism. Overall study context: Specimen type is peripheral blood, obtained at initial diagnosis before any treatment. Findings and limits, study-wide: Also, most clonotypes expanded in the thyroid above 0.001 frequency appeared in blood.

Scientists amplified the TCR beta CDR3 regions from RNA transcripts. RT-PCR in the first round used HTBI primers; a second-round multiplex PCR followed. TCRdb reanalysed the multiplex PCR reads using MiXCR and keeps one entry per CDR3 protein. The sample has about 700,000 distinct CDR3 sequences; roughly 40% are singletons. Worth noting for this clonotype: Antigen specificity is unknown. One base away lies a much larger clone, so this may be a sequencing read error. Since no conserved phenylalanine or tryptophan closes the CDR3, a read error is the likely cause.

CDR1 and CDR2 (germline): SEHNR, FQNEAQ (reference sequence). The CDR3 has 14 residues. Trimming removed 3 bases from V and 0 bases from J, with 3 bases in between. The V gene is TRBV7-9, the J gene TRBJ2-6; D remains unclear. The sequence derives from an adult man with Graves' ophthalmopathy. Sequenced sample: peripheral blood. The CDR3 loop is CASSFLSGANVLTL. The CDR3 DNA reads TGTGCCAGCAGCTTTCTCTCTGGGGCCAACGTCCTGACTCTC.